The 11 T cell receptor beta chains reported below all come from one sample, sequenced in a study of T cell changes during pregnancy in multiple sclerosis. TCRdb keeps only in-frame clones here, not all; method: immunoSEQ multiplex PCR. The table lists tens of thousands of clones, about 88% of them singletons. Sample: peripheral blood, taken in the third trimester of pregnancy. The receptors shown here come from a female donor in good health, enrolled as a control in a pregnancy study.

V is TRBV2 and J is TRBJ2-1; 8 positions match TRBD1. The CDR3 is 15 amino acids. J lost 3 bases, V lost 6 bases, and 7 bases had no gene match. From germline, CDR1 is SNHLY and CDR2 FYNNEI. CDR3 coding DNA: TGTGCCAGCAGGAGGGACAGGCGGCTCTACAATGAGCAGTTCTTC. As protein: CASRRDRRLYNEQFF.

The CDR3 region is CASSEQGAKSPLHF. CDR3 nucleotide sequence: TGTGCCAGCAGTGAACAGGGGGCTAAGTCACCCCTCCACTTT. The chain uses TRBV6-1 and TRBJ1-6; 8 bases match TRBD1. Germline V CDR1 and CDR2: MNHNS, SASEGT. The ends lost 2 bases at V and 10 bases at J; junction bases unmatched: 4. This CDR3 comprises 14 residues.

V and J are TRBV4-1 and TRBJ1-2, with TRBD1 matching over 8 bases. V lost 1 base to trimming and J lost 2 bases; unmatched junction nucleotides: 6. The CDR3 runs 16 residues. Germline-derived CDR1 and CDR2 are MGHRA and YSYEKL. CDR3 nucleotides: TGCGCCAGCAGCCAAGCGATCAGGGGGCGGAACTATGGCTACACCTTC. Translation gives CASSQAIRGRNYGYTF.

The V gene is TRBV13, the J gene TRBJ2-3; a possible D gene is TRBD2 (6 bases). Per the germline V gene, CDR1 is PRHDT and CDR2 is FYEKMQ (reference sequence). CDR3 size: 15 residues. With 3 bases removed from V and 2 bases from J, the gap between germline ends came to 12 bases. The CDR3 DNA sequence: TGTGCCAGCAGCTTCGAGCGGGCGCTCACAGATACGCAGTATTTT. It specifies CASSFERALTDTQYF.

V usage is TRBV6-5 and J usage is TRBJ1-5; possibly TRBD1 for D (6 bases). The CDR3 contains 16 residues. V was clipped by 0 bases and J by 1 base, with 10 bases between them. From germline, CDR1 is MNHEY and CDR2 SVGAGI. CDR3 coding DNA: TGTGCCAGCAGTTACTCAGGGGGGGACAGCAATCAGCCCCAGCATTTT. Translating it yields CASSYSGGDSNQPQHF.

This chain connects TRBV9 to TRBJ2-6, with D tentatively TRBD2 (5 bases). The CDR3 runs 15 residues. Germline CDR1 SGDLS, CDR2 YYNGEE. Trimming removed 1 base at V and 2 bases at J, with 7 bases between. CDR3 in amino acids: CASSVYGAGANVLTF. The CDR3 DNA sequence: TGTGCCAGCAGCGTATACGGGGCTGGGGCCAACGTCCTGACTTTC.

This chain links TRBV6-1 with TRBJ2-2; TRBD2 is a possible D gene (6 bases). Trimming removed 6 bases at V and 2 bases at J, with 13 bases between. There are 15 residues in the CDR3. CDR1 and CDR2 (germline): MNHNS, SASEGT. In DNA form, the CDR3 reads TGTGCCAGCAGCCGAGGGACTGGTAACACCGGGGAGCTGTTTTTT. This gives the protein CASSRGTGNTGELFF.

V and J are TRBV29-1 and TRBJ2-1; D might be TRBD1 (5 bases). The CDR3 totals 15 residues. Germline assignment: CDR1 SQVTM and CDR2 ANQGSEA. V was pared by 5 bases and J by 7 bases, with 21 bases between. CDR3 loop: CSVPNRGGMNNEQFF. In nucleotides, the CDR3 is TGCAGCGTTCCAAATAGGGGCGGAATGAATAATGAGCAGTTCTTC.

CDR3 sequence reads: CASGTGAYEQYF. CDR3 nucleotide sequence: TGTGCCAGCGGGACAGGTGCCTACGAGCAGTACTTC. The chain combines TRBV9 with TRBJ2-7, with TRBD1 matching over 8 bases. Germline CDR1 reads SGDLS; CDR2 reads YYNGEE. Unmatched junction bases numbered 2, after V lost 7 bases and J lost 2 bases. The length of the CDR3 is 12 residues.

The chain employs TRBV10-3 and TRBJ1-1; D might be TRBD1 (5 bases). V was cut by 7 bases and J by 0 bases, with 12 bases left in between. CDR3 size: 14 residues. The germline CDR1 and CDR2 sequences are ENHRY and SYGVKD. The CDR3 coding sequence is TGTGCCATCACCCCCGACAGTTTGAACACTGAAGCTTTCTTT. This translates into CAITPDSLNTEAFF.

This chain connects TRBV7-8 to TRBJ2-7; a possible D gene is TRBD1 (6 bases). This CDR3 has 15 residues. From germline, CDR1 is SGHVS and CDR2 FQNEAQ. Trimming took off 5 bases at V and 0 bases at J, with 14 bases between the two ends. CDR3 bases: TGTGCCAGCAGCGGGACCGGGACAATCTCCTACGAGCAGTACTTC. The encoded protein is CASSGTGTISYEQYF.